The 6 T cell receptor beta chains presented below share a single source sample, sequenced in a study of blood T cell repertoires in COVID-19. Produced via immunoSEQ multiplex PCR; TCRdb's table is partial and in-frame only. This table has some 150,000 clones, around 91% appearing once. Sequencing input: peripheral blood. All receptors come from a woman between 40 and 50 years old with acute or convalescent COVID-19.

The gene calls are TRBV27 and TRBJ2-7, with a possible D match to TRBD2 (6 bases). The CDR3 runs to 11 residues. Germline-derived CDR1 and CDR2 are MNHEY and SMNVEV (reference sequence). Trimming took 3 bases from V and 6 from J, leaving 6 bases between them. CDR3 protein: CASSFGGEQYF. In DNA, the CDR3 is TGTGCCAGCAGTTTCGGGGGCGAGCAGTACTTC.

This rearrangement joins TRBV2 to TRBJ2-1; 8 nucleotides match TRBD2. The CDR3 spans 14 residues. Germline V gene sequence: CDR1 SNHLY, CDR2 FYNNEI. V lost 8 bases, J lost 7 bases, and 10 bases stayed unmatched. CDR3 sequence: CASGRGGRANEQFF. As DNA, the CDR3 is TGTGCCAGCGGTCGGGGGGGACGAGCGAATGAGCAGTTCTTC.

There are a few counts of this clone. This chain connects TRBV9 to TRBJ1-2; 10 positions agree with TRBD1. Germline assignment: CDR1 SGDLS and CDR2 YYNGEE. Germline trimming cut 0 bases from V and 8 bases from J; bases unmatched to any gene: 7. The CDR3 contains 15 residues. In nucleotides, the CDR3 is TGTGCCAGCAGCGTAGTAGAGGGGACAGGGGTCGGCTACACCTTC. Its protein product is CASSVVEGTGVGYTF.

This clone showed up just a few times. The chain has TRBV19 and TRBJ1-6, with unresolved D. Trimming took 7 bases from V and 5 from J, leaving 15 bases between them. The CDR3 totals 15 residues. Per the germline V gene, CDR1 is LNHDA and CDR2 is SQIVND (reference sequence). CDR3 protein: CASNRARVDNSPLHF. Written as DNA, the CDR3 is TGTGCCAGTAATCGCGCGAGGGTGGATAATTCACCCCTCCACTTT.

With respect to this clone: The junction shows a germline mismatch at one end, possibly a read error. The chain uses TRBV3-1 (or the pseudogene TRBV3-2) and TRBJ1-2; 7 bases are shared with TRBD1. CDR1 and CDR2 from the germline V gene are LGHDT and YNNKEL (reference sequence). CDR3 size: 15 residues. The CDR3 nucleotides read TGTGCCAGCAGCCCAATCGTGGGGACAGCGCTCTCTAGGGCCTTC. Translated: CASSPIVGTALSRAF.

This clone showed up just a few times. The V and J genes are TRBV6-5 and TRBJ1-6; a possible D gene is TRBD1 (6 bases). V was cut by 4 bases and J by 7 bases, with 17 bases left in between. Germline assignment: CDR1 MNHEY and CDR2 SVGAGI. This CDR3 is built from 16 residues. DNA of the CDR3: TGTGCCAGCAGTTCTGCCCCGACAGGATTGAATTCACCCCTCCACTTT. As protein: CASSSAPTGLNSPLHF.